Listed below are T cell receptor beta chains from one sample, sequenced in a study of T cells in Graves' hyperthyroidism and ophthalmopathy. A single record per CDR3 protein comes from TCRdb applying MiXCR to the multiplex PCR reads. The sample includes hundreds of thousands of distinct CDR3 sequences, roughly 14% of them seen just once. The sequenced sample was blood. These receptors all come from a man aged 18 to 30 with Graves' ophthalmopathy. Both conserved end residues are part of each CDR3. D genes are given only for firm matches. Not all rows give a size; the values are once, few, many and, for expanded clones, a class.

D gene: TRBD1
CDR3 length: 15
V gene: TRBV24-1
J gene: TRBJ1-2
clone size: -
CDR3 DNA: TGTGCCACCAGTAGGGGGACAGGGCCCTACTATGGCTACACCTTC
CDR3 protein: CATSRGTGPYYGYTF

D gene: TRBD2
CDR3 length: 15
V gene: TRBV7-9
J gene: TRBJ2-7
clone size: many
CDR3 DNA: TGTGCCAGCAGCTTTCGGACTAGCGGAACCTACGAGCAGTACTTC
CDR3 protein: CASSFRTSGTYEQYF

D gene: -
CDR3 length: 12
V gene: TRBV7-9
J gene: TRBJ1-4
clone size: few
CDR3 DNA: TGTGCCAGCAGCTTAGGGGAGGAAAAACTGTTTTTT
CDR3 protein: CASSLGEEKLFF

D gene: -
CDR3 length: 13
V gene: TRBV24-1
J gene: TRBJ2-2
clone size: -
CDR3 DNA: TGTGCCACCAGTTACTCGAACACCGGGGAGCTGTTTTTT
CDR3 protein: CATSYSNTGELFF

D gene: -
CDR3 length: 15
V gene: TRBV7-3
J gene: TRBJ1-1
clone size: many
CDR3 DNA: TGTGCCAGCAGCTTAACGTACGGAGGGGACACTGAAGCTTTCTTT
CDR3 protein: CASSLTYGGDTEAFF

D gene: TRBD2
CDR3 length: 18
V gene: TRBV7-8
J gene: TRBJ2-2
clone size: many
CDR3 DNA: TGTGCCAGCAGCTTATACCCCGAGCGGGATTTGAACACCGGGGAGCTGTTTTTT
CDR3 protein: CASSLYPERDLNTGELFF

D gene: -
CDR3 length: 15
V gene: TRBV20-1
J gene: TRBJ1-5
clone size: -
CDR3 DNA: TGCAGTGCTGGAGGCTCGGCAGGGAGCAATCAGCCCCAGCATTTT
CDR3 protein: CSAGGSAGSNQPQHF

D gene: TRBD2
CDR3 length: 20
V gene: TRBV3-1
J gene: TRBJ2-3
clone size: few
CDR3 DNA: TGTGCCAGCAGCCAACCGCCGGGACTAGCGGGAGGGCCGTACAGAGATACGCAGTATTTT
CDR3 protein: CASSQPPGLAGGPYRDTQYF

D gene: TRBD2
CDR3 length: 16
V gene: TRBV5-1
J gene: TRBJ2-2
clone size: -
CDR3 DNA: TGCGCCAGCAGCTTGGTACTAGCGGAAAACACCGGGGAGCTGTTTTTT
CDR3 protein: CASSLVLAENTGELFF

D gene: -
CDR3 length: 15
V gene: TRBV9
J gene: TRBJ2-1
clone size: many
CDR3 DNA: TGTGCCAGCAGCGTAGTACAGGGAACCTACAATGAGCAGTTCTTC
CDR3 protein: CASSVVQGTYNEQFF

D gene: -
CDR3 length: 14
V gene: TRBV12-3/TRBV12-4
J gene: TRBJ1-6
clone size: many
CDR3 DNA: TGTGCCAGCAGTTTAGGGGCGGGGGGTTCACCCCTCCACTTT
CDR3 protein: CASSLGAGGSPLHF

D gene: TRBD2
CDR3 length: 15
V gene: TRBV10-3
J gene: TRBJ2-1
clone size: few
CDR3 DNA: TGTGCCATCAGTGTTACTAGCGGGAGAGGGTCTGAGCAGTTCTTC
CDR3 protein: CAISVTSGRGSEQFF

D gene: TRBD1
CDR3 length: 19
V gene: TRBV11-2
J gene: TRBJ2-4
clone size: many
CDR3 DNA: TGTGCCAGCAGCCCAGGACCGGGACAGGGTCTACCAGCTTTAAACATTCAGTACTTC
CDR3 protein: CASSPGPGQGLPALNIQYF

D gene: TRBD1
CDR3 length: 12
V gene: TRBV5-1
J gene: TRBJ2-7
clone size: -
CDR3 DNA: TGCGCCAGCAGCTGGGACAGGGACGAGCAGTACTTC
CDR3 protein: CASSWDRDEQYF

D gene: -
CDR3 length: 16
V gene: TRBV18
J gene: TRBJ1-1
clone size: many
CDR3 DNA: TGTGCCAGCTCACCAGACGACAGGAGAATGAACACTGAAGCTTTCTTT
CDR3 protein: CASSPDDRRMNTEAFF

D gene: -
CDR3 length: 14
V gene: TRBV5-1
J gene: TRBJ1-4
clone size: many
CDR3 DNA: TGCGCCAGCAGCTTGGGGCAGGATGGTGAAAAACTGTTTTTT
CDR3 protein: CASSLGQDGEKLFF

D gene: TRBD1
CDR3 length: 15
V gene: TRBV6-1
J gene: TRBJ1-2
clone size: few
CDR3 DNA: TGTGCCAGCAGGGAACCGACAGGGGCCCCCCAAGGCTACACCTTC
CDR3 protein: CASREPTGAPQGYTF

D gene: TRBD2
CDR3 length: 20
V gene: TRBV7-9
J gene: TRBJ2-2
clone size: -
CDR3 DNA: TGTGCCAGCAGCTCCACTAATCCGGGACTAGCGGGAGGAGGTACCGGGGAGCTGTTTTTT
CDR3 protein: CASSSTNPGLAGGGTGELFF

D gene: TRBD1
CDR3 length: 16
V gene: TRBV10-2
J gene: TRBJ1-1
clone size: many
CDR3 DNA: TGCGCCAGCAGTGATGGTGGGACAGGGGGAAACACTGAAGCTTTCTTT
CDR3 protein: CASSDGGTGGNTEAFF

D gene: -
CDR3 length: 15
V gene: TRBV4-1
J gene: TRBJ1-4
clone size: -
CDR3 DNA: TGCGCCAGCAGCCAAGAGGCGGACAGTGACGAAAAACTGTTTTTT
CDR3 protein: CASSQEADSDEKLFF

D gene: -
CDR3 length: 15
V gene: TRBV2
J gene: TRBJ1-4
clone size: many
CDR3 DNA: TGTGCCTGCCGACAGACGGGAGTAACTAATGAAAAACTGTTTTTT
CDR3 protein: CACRQTGVTNEKLFF

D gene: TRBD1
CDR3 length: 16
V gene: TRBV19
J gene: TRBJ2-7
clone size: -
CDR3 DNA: TGTGCCAGTAGTCCTCCTGTGGGGACAGGGTGGAGTGAGCAGTACTTC
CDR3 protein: CASSPPVGTGWSEQYF

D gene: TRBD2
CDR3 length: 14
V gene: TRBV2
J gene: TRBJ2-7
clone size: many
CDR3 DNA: TGTGCCAGCAGGTGGACTAGCGGAGGCCAGGGTTTGTACTTC
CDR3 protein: CASRWTSGGQGLYF

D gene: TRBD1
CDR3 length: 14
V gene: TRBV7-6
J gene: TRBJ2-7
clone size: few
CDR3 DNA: TGTGCCAGCAGCTCGTACAGGGGTATCGACGAGCAGTACTTC
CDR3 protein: CASSSYRGIDEQYF

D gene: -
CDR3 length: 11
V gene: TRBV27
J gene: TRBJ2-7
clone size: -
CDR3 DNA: TGTACCAGCAGTTCCACTTACGAGCAGTACTTC
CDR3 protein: CTSSSTYEQYF

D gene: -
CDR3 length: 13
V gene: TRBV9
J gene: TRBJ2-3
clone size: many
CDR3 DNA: TGTGCCAGCAGCGTAGCTACGACAGATACGCAGTATTTT
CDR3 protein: CASSVATTDTQYF

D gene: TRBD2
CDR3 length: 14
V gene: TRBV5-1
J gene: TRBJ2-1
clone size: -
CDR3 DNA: TGCGCCAGCAGCTTTGCGGGGGAGTACAATGAGCAGTTCTTC
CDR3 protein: CASSFAGEYNEQFF

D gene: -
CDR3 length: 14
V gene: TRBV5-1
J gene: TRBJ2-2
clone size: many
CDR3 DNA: TGCGCCAGCAGGGTAGCCATTAACACCGGGGAGCTGTTTTTT
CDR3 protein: CASRVAINTGELFF

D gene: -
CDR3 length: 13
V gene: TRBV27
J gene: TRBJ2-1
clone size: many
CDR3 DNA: TGTGCCAGCAGTCCTTTTGCAGACAATGAGCAGTTCTTC
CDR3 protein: CASSPFADNEQFF

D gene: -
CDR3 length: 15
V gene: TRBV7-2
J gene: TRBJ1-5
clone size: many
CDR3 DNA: TGTGCCAGCAGTCGCGACCCGGGTCACAATCAGCCCCAGCATTTT
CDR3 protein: CASSRDPGHNQPQHF

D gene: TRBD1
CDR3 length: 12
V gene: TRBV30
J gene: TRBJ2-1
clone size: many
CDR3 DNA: TGTGCTAGGGCCGACAGGGTCAATGAGCAGTTCTTC
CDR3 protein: CARADRVNEQFF

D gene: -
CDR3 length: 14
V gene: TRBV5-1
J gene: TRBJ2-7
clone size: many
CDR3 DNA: TGCGCCAGCAGCTCGAGGGAGTTTTTATACGAGCAGTACTTC
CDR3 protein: CASSSREFLYEQYF

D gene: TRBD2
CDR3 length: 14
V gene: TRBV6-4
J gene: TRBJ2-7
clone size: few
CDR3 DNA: TGTGCCAGCAGTGACGCGGGAGGGCCCTACGAGCAGTACTTC
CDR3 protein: CASSDAGGPYEQYF

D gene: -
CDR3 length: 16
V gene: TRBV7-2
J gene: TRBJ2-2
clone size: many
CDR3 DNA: TGTGCCAGCAGCTTATGGGGAAGGAAGAACACCGGGGAGCTGTTTTTT
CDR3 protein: CASSLWGRKNTGELFF

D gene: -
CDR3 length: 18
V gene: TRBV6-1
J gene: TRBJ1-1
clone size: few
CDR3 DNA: TGTGCCAGCAGCCAACTCAACTTAGACAGGCTTCTTCGCACTGAAGCTTTCTTT
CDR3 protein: CASSQLNLDRLLRTEAFF

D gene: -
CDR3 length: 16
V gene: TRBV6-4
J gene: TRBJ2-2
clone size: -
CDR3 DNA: TGTGCCAGCAGTCTAAAAGGGGGATTGAACACCGGGGAGCTGTTTTTT
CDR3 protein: CASSLKGGLNTGELFF

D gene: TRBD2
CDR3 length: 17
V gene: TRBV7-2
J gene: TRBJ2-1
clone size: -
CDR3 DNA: TGTGCCAGCAGCCATAACCCGGGCGGGGGCTCCTACAATGAGCAGTTCTTC
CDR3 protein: CASSHNPGGGSYNEQFF

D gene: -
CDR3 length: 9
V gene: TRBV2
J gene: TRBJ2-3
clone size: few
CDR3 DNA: TGTGCCAGCACAGATACGCAGTATTTT
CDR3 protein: CASTDTQYF

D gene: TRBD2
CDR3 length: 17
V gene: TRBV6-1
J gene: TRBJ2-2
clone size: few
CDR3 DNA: TGTGCCAGCAGTGCTCGGTTAGCGGGGGGGCGAGGCGGGGAGCTGTTTTTT
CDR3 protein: CASSARLAGGRGGELFF

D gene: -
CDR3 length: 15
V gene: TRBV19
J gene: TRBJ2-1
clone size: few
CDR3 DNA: TGTGCCAGTAGATCGGGACTCGGTGGGTACAATGAGCAGTTCTTC
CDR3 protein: CASRSGLGGYNEQFF

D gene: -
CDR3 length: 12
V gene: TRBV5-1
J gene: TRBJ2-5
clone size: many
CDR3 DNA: TGCGCCAGCAGCTTGGAATCAGAGACCCAGTACTTC
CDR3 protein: CASSLESETQYF

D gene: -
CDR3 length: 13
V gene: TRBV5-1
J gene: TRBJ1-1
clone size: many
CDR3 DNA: TGCGCCAGCAGCTTGATGGAGAACACTGAAGCTTTCTTT
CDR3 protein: CASSLMENTEAFF

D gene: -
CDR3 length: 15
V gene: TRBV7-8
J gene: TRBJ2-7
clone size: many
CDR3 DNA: TGTGCCAGCAGCTTAGCAAGGACTCCCCGCTACGAGCAGTACTTC
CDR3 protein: CASSLARTPRYEQYF

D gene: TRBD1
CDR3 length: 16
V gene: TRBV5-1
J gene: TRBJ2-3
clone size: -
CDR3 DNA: TGCGCCAGCAGCTCCGGGACAGGGGGCGAGACAGATACGCAGTATTTT
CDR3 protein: CASSSGTGGETDTQYF

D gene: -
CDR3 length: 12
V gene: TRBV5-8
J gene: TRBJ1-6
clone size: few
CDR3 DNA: TGTGCCAGCAGCCCCCCCCCTTCACCCCTCCACTTT
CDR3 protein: CASSPPPSPLHF

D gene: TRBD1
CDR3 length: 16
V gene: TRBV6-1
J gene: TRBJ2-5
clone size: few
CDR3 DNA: TGTGCCAGCAGAACCGCCGGGACAGGGCTCTACCAGACCCAGTACTTC
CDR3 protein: CASRTAGTGLYQTQYF

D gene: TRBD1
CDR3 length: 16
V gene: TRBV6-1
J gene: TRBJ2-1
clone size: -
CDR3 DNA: TGTGCCAGCAGGCGGGTGACAGGGATCTCCTACAATGAGCAGTTCTTC
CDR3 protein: CASRRVTGISYNEQFF

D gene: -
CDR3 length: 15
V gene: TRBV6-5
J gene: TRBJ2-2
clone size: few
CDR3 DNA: TGTGCCAGCAGTTACTTTTGGGGGGCTGCCGGGGAGCTGTTTTTT
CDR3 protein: CASSYFWGAAGELFF

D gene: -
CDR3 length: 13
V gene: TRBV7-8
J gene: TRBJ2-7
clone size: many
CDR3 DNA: TGTGCCAGCAGTTCTAGTTTCTCCTACGAGCAGTACTTC
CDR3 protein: CASSSSFSYEQYF

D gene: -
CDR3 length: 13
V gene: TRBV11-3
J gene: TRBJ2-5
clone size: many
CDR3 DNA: TGTGCCAGCAGCTTAAATGTGAAAGAGACCCAGTACTTC
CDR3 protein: CASSLNVKETQYF